A selection of T cell receptor beta chains follows, all from one sample in a study of OX40 agonist ivuxolimab in advanced cancers. TCRdb's table, derived via immunoSEQ multiplex PCR, lists solely in-frame clones and lacks some. This table has about 12,000 clones, 60% to 80% appearing once. Here the sequenced sample was CD4+ or CD8+ T cells sorted from blood, taken in a trial of the OX40 agonist ivuxolimab. Receptors originate from an adult with an advanced solid tumor such as melanoma, head and neck, liver or kidney cancer. CDR3s include the opening cysteine and the closing phenylalanine or tryptophan. The D gene is left open where the match is weak. Expanded clones get a size class; other rows say once, few or many, or leave the size out.

NA	TRBV27	TRBJ1-1	TRBD1	TGTGCCAGCAGCGGACAGGGGGCGCAAGACACTGAAGCTTTCTTT	CASSGQGAQDTEAFF
NA	TRBV19	TRBJ1-1	TRBD1	TGTGCCAGTAGTAACAGGGGAACTGAAGCTTTCTTT	CASSNRGTEAFF
NA	TRBV7-7	TRBJ2-3	TRBD2	TGTGCCAGCAGCTTGACTAGCGGGAGGGCGGATACGCAGTATTTT	CASSLTSGRADTQYF
NA	TRBV12-2	TRBJ2-5	NA	TGTGCCAGCAGCGTAACTGAGCAAGAGACCCAGTACTTC	CASSVTEQETQYF
NA	TRBV30	TRBJ2-1	NA	TGTGCCTGGAGTGTATTATTGATGTCCTACAATGAGCAGTTCTTC	CAWSVLLMSYNEQFF
NA	TRBV28	TRBJ2-7	NA	TGTGCCAGCAGTCCCTCCGGGACCGCCTCCTACGAGCAGTACTTC	CASSPSGTASYEQYF
NA	TRBV7-2	TRBJ2-1	NA	TGTGCCAGCAGCCAATCGAGGGTCAATGAGCAGTTCTTC	CASSQSRVNEQFF
NA	TRBV28	TRBJ2-5	NA	TGTGCCAGCAGACCTTGGGCCGGGGGAGAGACCCAGTACTTC	CASRPWAGGETQYF
NA	TRBV19	TRBJ1-5	TRBD1	TGTGCCAGTGAGGTCACAGGGGGGGGTAGCAATCAGCCCCAGCATTTT	CASEVTGGGSNQPQHF
NA	TRBV7-2	TRBJ2-2	TRBD2	TGTGCCAGCAGCCGGGGGGGAGGGGCATCCGAGCTGTTTTTT	CASSRGGGASELFF
few	TRBV5-6	TRBJ2-1	TRBD2	TGTGCCAGCAGCGCCGGGACTAGGTACAATGAGCAGTTCTTC	CASSAGTRYNEQFF
NA	TRBV6-6	TRBJ2-7	NA	TGTGCCAGCAGTTACTTGGGTAAACAGCAGTACTTC	CASSYLGKQQYF
once	TRBV27	TRBJ2-7	TRBD2	TGTGCCAGCAGTTTCTTCGGGACTAGCTCCTACGAGCAGTACTTC	CASSFFGTSSYEQYF
NA	TRBV10-3	TRBJ2-5	TRBD2	TGTGCCATCAGTGAACCTAGCGGGGGCCTCCGAGGGACCCAGTACTTC	CAISEPSGGLRGTQYF
NA	TRBV9	TRBJ1-1	TRBD1	TGTGCCAGCAGCGATAACCGGGACAGGGTTCTGAACACTGAAGCTTTCTTT	CASSDNRDRVLNTEAFF
NA	TRBV18	TRBJ2-1	TRBD1	TGTGCCAGCTCATCGACAGGGGGCGAATATGAGCAGTTCTTC	CASSSTGGEYEQFF
NA	TRBV15	TRBJ2-7	NA	TGTGCCACCAGCAGACACGGGAGTAACTACGAGCAGTACTTC	CATSRHGSNYEQYF
NA	TRBV6-4	TRBJ2-3	TRBD2	TGTGCCAGCAGTGACTCGGGGACTAGCGGCACAGATACGCAGTATTTT	CASSDSGTSGTDTQYF
NA	TRBV19	TRBJ1-1	TRBD1	TGTGCCAGTCTCCGACAGGGGGACCTTTGGACTGAAGCTTTCTTT	CASLRQGDLWTEAFF
NA	TRBV7-9	TRBJ2-1	NA	TGTGCCAGCAGCCAAGGGGACATTTATGAGCAGTTCTTC	CASSQGDIYEQFF
NA	TRBV19	TRBJ2-7	NA	TGTGCCAGTAGTACAGGGAATATGGACGAGCAGTACTTC	CASSTGNMDEQYF
NA	TRBV7-9	TRBJ2-7	NA	TGTGCCAGCAGTAATACGAACGAGCAGTACTTC	CASSNTNEQYF
NA	TRBV6-5	TRBJ2-1	NA	TGTGCCAGCAGTTCCCCGGGCCAGATCAATGAGCAGTTCTTC	CASSSPGQINEQFF
NA	TRBV5-6	TRBJ2-1	NA	TGTGCCAGCAGCTTACGTATCAATGAGCAGTTCTTC	CASSLRINEQFF
NA	TRBV27	TRBJ2-1	TRBD2	TGTGCCAGCAGTTCGGAGACTAGCGGAATCAATGAGCAGTTCTTC	CASSSETSGINEQFF
NA	TRBV13	TRBJ2-7	TRBD1	TGTGCCAGCAGCTTGGCGGGACAGGGGGTCTACGAGCAGTACTTC	CASSLAGQGVYEQYF
NA	TRBV11-3	TRBJ2-3	NA	TGTGCCAGCAGCTTAGGAATAGCATCGGCAGATACGCAGTATTTT	CASSLGIASADTQYF
NA	TRBV28	TRBJ2-1	TRBD2	TGTGCCAGCAGGGCAACTAGCGGGGCTTACAATGAGCAGTTCTTC	CASRATSGAYNEQFF